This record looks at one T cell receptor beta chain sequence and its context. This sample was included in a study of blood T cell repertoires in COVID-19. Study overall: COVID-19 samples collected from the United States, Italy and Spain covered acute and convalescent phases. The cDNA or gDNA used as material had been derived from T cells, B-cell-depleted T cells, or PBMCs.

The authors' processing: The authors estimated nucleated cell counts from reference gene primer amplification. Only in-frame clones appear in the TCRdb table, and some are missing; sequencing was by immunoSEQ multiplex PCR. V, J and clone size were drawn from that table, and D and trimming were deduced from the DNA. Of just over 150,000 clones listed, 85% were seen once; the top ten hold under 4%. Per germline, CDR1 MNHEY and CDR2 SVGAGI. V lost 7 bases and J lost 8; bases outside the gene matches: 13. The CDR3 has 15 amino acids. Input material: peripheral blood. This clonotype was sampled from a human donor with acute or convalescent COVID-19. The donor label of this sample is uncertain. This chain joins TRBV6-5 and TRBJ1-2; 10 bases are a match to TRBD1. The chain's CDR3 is CASTGQGGLRVGYTF. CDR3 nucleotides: TGTGCCAGCACCGGACAGGGGGGCTTGAGGGTAGGCTACACCTTC.